The source of this T cell receptor (beta chain) is a study of shared clonotypes between healthy human individuals. This CDR3 contains 15 residues. Trimming took off 7 bases at V and 3 bases at J, with 16 bases between the two ends. CDR1 is ENHRY, CDR2 SYGVKD, per germline. Assay: immunoSEQ multiplex PCR; the TCRdb copy retains only in-frame clones and omits some. Of 800,000 or so clones listed, 96% are singletons. The study's findings and limits: Naive CD4 clonotypes overlapped across a few donors at roughly 5.1%.

Of note for this clone: Its target is not known.

CD8 cells classed as naive were CD45RO-negative and positively selected for CCR7, excluding terminally differentiated effector memory CD45RA+ cells. The V call is TRBV10-3, the J call TRBJ2-1; D is perhaps TRBD2 (6 bases). Sequenced material: naive CD8+ T cells sorted from blood. This receptor was identified in a man aged 25 to 40 in good health. The CDR3 protein is CAIKPGELLYNEQFF. The CDR3 DNA sequence: TGTGCCATCAAGCCGGGGGAGCTTCTCTACAATGAGCAGTTCTTC.